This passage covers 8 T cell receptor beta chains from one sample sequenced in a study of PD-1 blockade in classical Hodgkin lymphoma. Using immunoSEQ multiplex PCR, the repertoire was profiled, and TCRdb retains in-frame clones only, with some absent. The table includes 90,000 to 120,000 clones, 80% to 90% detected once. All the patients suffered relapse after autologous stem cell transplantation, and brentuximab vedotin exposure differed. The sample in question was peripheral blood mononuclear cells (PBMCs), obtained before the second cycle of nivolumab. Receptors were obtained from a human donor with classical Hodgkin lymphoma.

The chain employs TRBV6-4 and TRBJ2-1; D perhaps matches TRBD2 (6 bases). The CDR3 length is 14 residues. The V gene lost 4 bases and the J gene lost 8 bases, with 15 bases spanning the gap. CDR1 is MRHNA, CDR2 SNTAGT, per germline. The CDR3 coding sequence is TGTGCCAGCAGTGGATCGGAGGGTAGTGATGAGCAGTTCTTC. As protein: CASSGSEGSDEQFF.

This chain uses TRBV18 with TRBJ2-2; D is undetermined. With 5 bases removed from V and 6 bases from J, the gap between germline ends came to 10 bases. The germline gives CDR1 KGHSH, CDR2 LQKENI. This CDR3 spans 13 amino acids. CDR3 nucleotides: TGTGCCAGCTCATACATAACTGCCGGGGAGCTGTTTTTT. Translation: CASSYITAGELFF. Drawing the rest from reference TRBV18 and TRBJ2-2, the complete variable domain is NAGVMQNPRHLVRRRGQEARLRCSPMKGHSHVYWYRQLPEEGLKFMVYLQKENIIDESGMPKERFSAEFPKEGPSILRIQQVVRGDSAAYFCASSYITAGELFFGEGSRLTVL.

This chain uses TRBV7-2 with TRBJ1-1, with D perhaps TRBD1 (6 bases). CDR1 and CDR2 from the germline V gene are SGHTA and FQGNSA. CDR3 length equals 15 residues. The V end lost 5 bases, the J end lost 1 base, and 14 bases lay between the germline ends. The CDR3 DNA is TGTGCCAGCAGCCCTCCAGGGGTCGGGAACACTGAAGCTTTCTTT. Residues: CASSPPGVGNTEAFF.

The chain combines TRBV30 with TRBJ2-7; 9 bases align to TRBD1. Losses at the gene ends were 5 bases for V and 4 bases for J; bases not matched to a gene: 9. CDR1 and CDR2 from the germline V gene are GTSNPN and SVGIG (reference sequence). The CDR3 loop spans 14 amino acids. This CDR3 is CAWEGTGTPYEQYF. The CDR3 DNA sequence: TGTGCCTGGGAGGGGACAGGGACCCCTTACGAGCAGTACTTC.

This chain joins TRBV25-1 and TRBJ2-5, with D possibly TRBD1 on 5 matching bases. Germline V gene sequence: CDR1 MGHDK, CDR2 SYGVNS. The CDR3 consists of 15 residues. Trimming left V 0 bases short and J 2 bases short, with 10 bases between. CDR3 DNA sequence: TGTGCCAGCAGTGAATATTTGGGGCCTCAAGAGACCCAGTACTTC. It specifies CASSEYLGPQETQYF.

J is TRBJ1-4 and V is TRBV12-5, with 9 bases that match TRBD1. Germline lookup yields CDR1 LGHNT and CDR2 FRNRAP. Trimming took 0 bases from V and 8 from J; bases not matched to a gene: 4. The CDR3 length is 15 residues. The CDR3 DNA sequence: TGTGCTAGTGGTTTGGTACGGACAGGGGACGAAAAACTGTTTTTT. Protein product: CASGLVRTGDEKLFF.

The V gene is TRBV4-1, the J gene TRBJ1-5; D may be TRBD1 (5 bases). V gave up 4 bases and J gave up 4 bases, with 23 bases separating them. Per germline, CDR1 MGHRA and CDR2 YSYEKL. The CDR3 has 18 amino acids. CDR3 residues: CASSLNTGGGTKNQPQHF. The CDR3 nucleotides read TGCGCCAGCAGCCTAAACACAGGCGGGGGTACGAAAAATCAGCCCCAGCATTTT.

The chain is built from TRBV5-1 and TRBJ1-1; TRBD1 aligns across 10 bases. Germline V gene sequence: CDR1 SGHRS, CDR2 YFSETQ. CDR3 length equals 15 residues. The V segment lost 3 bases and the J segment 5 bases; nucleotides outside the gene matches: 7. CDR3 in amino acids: CASSSRTGGGTEAFF. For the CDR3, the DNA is TGCGCCAGCAGCTCAAGGACAGGGGGAGGGACTGAAGCTTTCTTT.